The present T cell receptor (beta chain) was sequenced within a study of shared clonotypes between healthy human individuals. The CD8 memory fraction combined CD45RO+ cells with TemRA cells (CCR7-negative CD45RA+). About this clone: The antigen is unknown.

The assay was carried out at the deep level. Generated by immunoSEQ multiplex PCR, the TCRdb table keeps only in-frame clones and is missing some. The table records approximately 99,000 clones, about 70% of them present only once. From germline, CDR1 is MNHEY and CDR2 SMNVEV (reference sequence). The CDR3 has 15 amino acids. V lost 5 bases to trimming and J lost 3 bases; unmatched junction nucleotides: 9. Whole-study findings and limits: Blood alone was sampled, and tissue repertoires likely differ.

The sequence was obtained from a woman under 40 in good health. The sequencing input was memory CD8+ T cells sorted from blood. Subset given: CD45RO+ cells pooled with CCR7-negative TemRA cells. The chain joins TRBV27 to TRBJ2-5; 7 nucleotides agree with TRBD1. The CDR3 region is CASSRDRPIKETQYF. The CDR3 DNA sequence: TGTGCCAGCAGTCGGGACAGACCAATTAAAGAGACCCAGTACTTC.